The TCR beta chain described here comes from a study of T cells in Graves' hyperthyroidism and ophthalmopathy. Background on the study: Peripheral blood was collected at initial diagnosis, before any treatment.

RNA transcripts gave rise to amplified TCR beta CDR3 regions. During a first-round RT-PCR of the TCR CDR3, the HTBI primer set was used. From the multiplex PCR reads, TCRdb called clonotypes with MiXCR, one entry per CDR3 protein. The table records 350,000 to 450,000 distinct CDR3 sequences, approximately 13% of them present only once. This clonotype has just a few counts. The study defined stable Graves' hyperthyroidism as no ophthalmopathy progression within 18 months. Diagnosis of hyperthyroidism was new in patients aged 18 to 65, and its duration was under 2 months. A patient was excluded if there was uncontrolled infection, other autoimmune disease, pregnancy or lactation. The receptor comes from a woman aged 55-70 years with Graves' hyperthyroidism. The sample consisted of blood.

The CDR3 coding sequence is TGTGCCAGCAGTGAGCCCCCAGGACAGGCCTACGAGCAGTACTTC. Protein sequence: CASSEPPGQAYEQYF. V and J are TRBV6-1 and TRBJ2-7; 7 bases match TRBD1. Germline trimming cut 3 bases from V and 2 bases from J; bases unmatched to any gene: 7. CDR1 MNHNS and CDR2 SASEGT come from the germline V gene. The CDR3 is 15 amino acids.